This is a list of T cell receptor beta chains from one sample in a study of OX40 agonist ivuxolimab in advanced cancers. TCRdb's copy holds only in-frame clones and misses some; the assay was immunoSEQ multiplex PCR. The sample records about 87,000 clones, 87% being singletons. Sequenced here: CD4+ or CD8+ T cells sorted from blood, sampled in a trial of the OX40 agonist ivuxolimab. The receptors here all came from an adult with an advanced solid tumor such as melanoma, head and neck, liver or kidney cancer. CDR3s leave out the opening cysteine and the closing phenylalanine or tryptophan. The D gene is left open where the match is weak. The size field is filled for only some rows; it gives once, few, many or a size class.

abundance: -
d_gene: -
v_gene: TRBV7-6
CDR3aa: ASSLGRGRGSTGELF

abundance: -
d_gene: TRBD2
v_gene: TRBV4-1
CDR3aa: ASSPGLAGVNEQF

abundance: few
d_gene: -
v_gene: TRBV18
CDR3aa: ASSPAGLSDTQY

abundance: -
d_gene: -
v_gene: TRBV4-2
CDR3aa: ASSWATAQPSTDTQY

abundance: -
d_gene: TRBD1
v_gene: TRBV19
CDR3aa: DRGGNQPQH

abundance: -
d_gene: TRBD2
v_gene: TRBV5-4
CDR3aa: ASSPPRRTSGTPYNEQF

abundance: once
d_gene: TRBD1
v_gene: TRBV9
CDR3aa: ASSVGGTGGEEQF

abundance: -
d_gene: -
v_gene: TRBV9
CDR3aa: ASSAGLLANTGELF

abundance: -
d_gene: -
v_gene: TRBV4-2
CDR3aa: ASSQEGRTIY

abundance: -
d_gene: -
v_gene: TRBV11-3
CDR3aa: ASSLEGAQGSWGTEAF

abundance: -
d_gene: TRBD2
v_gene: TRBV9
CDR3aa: ASSVGREGYEQY

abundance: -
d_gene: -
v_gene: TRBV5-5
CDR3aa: ASSLLTIQETQY

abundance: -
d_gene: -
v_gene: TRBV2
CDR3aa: ASRDGTSYEQY

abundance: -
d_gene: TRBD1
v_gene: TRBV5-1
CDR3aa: ASSLEGQGIARRGETQY

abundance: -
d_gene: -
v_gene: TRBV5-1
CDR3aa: ASGQQETQY

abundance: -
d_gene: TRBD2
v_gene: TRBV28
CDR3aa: ASSPSGTSSHEQY

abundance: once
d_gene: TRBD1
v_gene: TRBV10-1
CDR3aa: ASTQDRGLGVQY

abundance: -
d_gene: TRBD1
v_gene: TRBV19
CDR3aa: ASSIESGGRNQPQH

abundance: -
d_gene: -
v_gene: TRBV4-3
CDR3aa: ASSQGYAGRWDNEQF

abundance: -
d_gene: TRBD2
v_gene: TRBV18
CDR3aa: ASSPGVAGVHEQY

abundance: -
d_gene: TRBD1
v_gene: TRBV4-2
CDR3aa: ASSPEGAILQETQY

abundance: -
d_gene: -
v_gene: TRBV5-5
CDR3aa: ASSWAQDGEQF

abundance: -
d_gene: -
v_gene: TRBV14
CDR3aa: ASSTGYTDTQY

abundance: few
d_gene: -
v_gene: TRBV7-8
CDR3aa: ASSLPGSYGYT

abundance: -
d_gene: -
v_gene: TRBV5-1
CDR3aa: ASSLAASGAQY

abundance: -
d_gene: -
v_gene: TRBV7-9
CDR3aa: AGSPGIAGVETQY

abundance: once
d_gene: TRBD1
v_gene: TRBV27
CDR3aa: ASSSRTGEEKLF

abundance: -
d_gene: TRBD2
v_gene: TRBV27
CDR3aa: ASSPRLAGGAYNEQF

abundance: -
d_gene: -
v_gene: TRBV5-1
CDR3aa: ASSLGTPPQEKLF

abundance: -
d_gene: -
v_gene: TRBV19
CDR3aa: ASSIDLQGSYEQY

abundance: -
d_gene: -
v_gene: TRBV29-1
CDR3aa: SVETGRSTEAF

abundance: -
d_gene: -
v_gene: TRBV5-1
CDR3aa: ASSTRGQETQY

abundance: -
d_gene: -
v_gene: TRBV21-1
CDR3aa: ASSKGGTSRHEQY

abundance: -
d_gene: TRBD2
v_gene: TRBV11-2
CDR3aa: ASSPGTSGRDTQY

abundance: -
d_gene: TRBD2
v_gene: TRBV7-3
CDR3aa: ASSLGVSGGQETQY

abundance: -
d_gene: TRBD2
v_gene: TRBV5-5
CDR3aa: ASSLLGRGGTDTQY

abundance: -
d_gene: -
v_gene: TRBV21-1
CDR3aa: ASSKWDRPYYEQY

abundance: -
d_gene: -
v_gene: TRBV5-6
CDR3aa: ASSLLGFTDTEAF

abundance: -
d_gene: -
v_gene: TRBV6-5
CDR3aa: ASSYSTEQF

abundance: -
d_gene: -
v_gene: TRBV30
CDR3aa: AWSVSLRDYGYT

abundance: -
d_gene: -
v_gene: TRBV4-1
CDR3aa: ASSLVGGGHTEAF

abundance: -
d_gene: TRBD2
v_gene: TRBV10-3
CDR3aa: AISEGSGSPYEQY